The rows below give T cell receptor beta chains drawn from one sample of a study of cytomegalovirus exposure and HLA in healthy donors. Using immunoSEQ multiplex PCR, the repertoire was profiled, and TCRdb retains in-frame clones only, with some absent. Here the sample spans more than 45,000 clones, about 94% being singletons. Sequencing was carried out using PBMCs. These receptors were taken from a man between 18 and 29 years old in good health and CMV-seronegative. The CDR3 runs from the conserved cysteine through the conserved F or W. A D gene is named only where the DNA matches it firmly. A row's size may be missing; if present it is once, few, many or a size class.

CASSQGGGSYEQYF TGCGCCAGCAGCCAAGGAGGTGGAAGCTACGAGCAGTACTTC . once TRBJ2-7 14 TRBV4-3
CATSPGLAGNEQFF TGTGCCACCTCACCGGGACTAGCGGGAAATGAGCAGTTCTTC TRBD2 . TRBJ2-1 14 TRBV10-3
CASSLAWTTYEQYF TGTGCCAGCAGCTTAGCATGGACTACCTACGAGCAGTACTTC . . TRBJ2-7 14 TRBV11-2
CASSESVGTGSEDEQFF TGCGCCAGCAGTGAGTCGGTCGGGACAGGGTCCGAGGATGAGCAGTTCTTC TRBD1 . TRBJ2-1 17 TRBV10-1
CASSQGGLAGGEQYF TGTGCCAGCAGCCAAGGGGGATTAGCGGGGGGTGAGCAGTACTTC TRBD2 . TRBJ2-7 15 TRBV4-2
CASSFPRSSYNEQFF TGTGCCAGCAGCTTCCCTAGAAGCTCCTACAATGAGCAGTTCTTC . . TRBJ2-1 15 TRBV11-2
CASRGRSYSPLHF TGTGCCAGCAGAGGCAGGTCCTATTCACCCCTCCACTTT . . TRBJ1-6 13 TRBV6-1
CASSLTVYEQYF TGTGCCAGCAGCCTTACAGTTTACGAGCAGTACTTC . . TRBJ2-7 12 TRBV7-9
CASSLATVNTEAFF TGTGCCAGCAGCTTGGCCACAGTGAACACTGAAGCTTTCTTT . . TRBJ1-1 14 TRBV5-4
CASSPSGSAHEQYF TGTGCCAGCAGCCCGAGCGGGAGCGCCCACGAGCAGTACTTC TRBD2 . TRBJ2-7 14 TRBV7-2
CASSLVGAETQYF TGTGCCAGCAGCTTAGTTGGGGCGGAGACCCAGTACTTC . . TRBJ2-5 13 TRBV7-9
CASSPAPAVTDTQYF TGTGCCAGCAGCCCAGCCCCAGCGGTCACAGATACGCAGTATTTT . . TRBJ2-3 15 TRBV7-6
CASSITLGLVDTQYF TGTGCCAGTAGTATCACCCTTGGACTGGTCGATACGCAGTATTTT . . TRBJ2-3 15 TRBV19
CASSFILAGENEQFF TGTGCCAGCAGTTTCATACTAGCGGGTGAAAATGAGCAGTTCTTC TRBD2 . TRBJ2-1 15 TRBV28
CASSLYPGLAGAANTGELFF TGTGCCAGCAGTTTGTACCCGGGACTAGCGGGAGCAGCGAACACCGGGGAGCTGTTTTTT TRBD2 . TRBJ2-2 20 TRBV28
CASSYPQGAENTEAFF TGTGCCAGCAGTTACCCTCAGGGGGCTGAGAACACTGAAGCTTTCTTT TRBD1 . TRBJ1-1 16 TRBV6-5
CAWSVWAGNTEAFF TGTGCCTGGAGTGTATGGGCAGGCAACACTGAAGCTTTCTTT . . TRBJ1-1 14 TRBV30
CASSEGPTGGPTYEQYF TGTGCCAGCAGTGAAGGGCCCACAGGGGGCCCCACCTACGAGCAGTACTTC TRBD1 . TRBJ2-7 17 TRBV25-1
CAWSVRGATEAFF TGTGCCTGGAGTGTACGGGGGGCAACTGAAGCTTTCTTT . few TRBJ1-1 13 TRBV30
CASSLDTNEQFF TGTGCCAGCAGCCTGGACACAAATGAGCAGTTCTTC . . TRBJ2-1 12 TRBV5-4
CSAFLTGELFF TGCAGCGCCTTTTTAACCGGGGAGCTGTTTTTT . . TRBJ2-2 11 TRBV29-1
CATRDYGYTF TGTGCCACAAGAGACTATGGCTACACCTTC . . TRBJ1-2 10 TRBV19
CASSQGPGVGELFF TGTGCCAGCAGCCAAGGACCAGGGGTCGGGGAGCTGTTTTTT . . TRBJ2-2 14 TRBV14
CAWSSLMNTEAFF TGTGCCTGGAGTAGCCTCATGAACACTGAAGCTTTCTTT . . TRBJ1-1 13 TRBV30
CASRETGVFYEQYF TGTGCCAGCAGGGAGACAGGGGTCTTCTACGAGCAGTACTTC TRBD1 . TRBJ2-7 14 TRBV25-1
CASSSANRLTYNEQFF TGTGCCAGCAGTTCGGCGAACAGGCTGACCTACAATGAGCAGTTCTTC . . TRBJ2-1 16 TRBV7-9
CASRTMTGGDLEQYF TGTGCCAGCAGAACCATGACAGGGGGTGACCTAGAGCAGTACTTC TRBD1 . TRBJ2-7 15 TRBV6-5
CASSQDRGNYGYTF TGCGCCAGCAGCCAAGATAGAGGGAACTATGGCTACACCTTC . . TRBJ1-2 14 TRBV4-1
CSARADGYTF TGCAGTGCTAGAGCAGATGGCTACACCTTC . . TRBJ1-2 10 TRBV20-1
CASSLALGGPNTGELFF TGTGCCAGCAGCTTAGCACTCGGGGGTCCTAACACCGGGGAGCTGTTTTTT . . TRBJ2-2 17 TRBV7-2
CASSRAGAYEQYF TGTGCCAGCAGTAGGGCAGGGGCCTACGAGCAGTACTTC . . TRBJ2-7 13 TRBV25-1
CASSGDSDTEAFF TGTGCCAGCAGCGGGGACAGTGACACTGAAGCTTTCTTT TRBD1 . TRBJ1-1 13 TRBV9
CASGSTTENTEAFF TGTGCTAGTGGTTCTACGACAGAGAACACTGAAGCTTTCTTT . . TRBJ1-1 14 TRBV12-5
CASSIRAGGDTDTQYF TGTGCCAGTAGTATCCGGGCGGGAGGTGACACAGATACGCAGTATTTT TRBD2 . TRBJ2-3 16 TRBV19
CASSEEGGYEQYF TGCGCCAGCAGTGAGGAGGGAGGCTACGAGCAGTACTTC . . TRBJ2-7 13 TRBV5-1
CASSAPNSGEQFF TGTGCCAGCAGCGCCCCCAATTCAGGTGAGCAGTTCTTC . . TRBJ2-1 13 TRBV11-3
CASSASSYEQYF TGTGCCAGCAGTGCGAGCTCCTACGAGCAGTACTTC . . TRBJ2-7 12 TRBV6-1